Listed here is a single T cell receptor (beta chain). Antigen unknown. These data originate in a study of cytomegalovirus exposure and HLA in healthy donors. PCR used 60 Vbeta primers and 13 Jbeta primers. Sequencing used immunoSEQ multiplex PCR; TCRdb keeps in-frame clones, though not all of them. The data show more than 95,000 clones, more than 65% seen once. Study results and caveats: Being indistinguishable, some V segments were excluded, TRBV6-2 and TRBV6-3 among them. Clonal expansion was found to be greater in HLA-associated TCR beta chains than in equally common others in a later analysis.

Germline CDR1 SGHTA, CDR2 FQGNSA. CDR3 length equals 12 residues. Material: PBMCs. The receptor comes from a woman aged 18-29 years in good health and CMV-seropositive. This chain connects TRBV7-2 to TRBJ2-5; D is perhaps TRBD1 (6 bases). The DNA end lines up better with TRBJ2-7; the J call may be wrong. The chain's CDR3 is CASSLGGREQYF. The DNA of the CDR3 is TGTGCCAGCAGCTTAGGGGGGCGCGAGCAGTACTTC.